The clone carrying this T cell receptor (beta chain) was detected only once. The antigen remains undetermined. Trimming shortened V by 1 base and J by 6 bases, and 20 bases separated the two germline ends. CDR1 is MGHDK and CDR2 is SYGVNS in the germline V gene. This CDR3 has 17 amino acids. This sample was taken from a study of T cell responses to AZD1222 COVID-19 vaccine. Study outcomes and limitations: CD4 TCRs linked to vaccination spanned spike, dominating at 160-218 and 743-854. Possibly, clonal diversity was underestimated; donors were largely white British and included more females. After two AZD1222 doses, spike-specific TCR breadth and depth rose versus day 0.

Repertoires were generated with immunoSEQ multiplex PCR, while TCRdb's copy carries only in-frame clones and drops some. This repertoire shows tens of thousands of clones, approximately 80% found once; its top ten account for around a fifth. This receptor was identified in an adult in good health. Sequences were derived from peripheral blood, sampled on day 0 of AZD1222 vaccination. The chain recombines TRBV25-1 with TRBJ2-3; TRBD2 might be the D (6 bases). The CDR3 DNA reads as TGTGCCAGCAGTGAATTTGATGGCGGGACGGCGGAGGATACGCAGTATTTT. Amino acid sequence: CASSEFDGGTAEDTQYF.